These 16 T cell receptor beta chains came from one sample sequenced in a study of blood T cell repertoires in COVID-19. Measured with immunoSEQ multiplex PCR; TCRdb has only the in-frame clones, and not every one. The sample lists about 170,000 clones, around 82% occurring once. Sequencing was done on a sample of peripheral blood. All receptors come from a woman between 70 and 85 years old who had recovered from COVID-19.

The gene calls are TRBV11-2 and TRBJ2-5; D uncertain. The CDR3 contains 12 residues. Looked up from germline, CDR1 is SGHAT and CDR2 is FQNNGV. Trimming took 5 bases from V and 5 from J, leaving 9 bases between them. CDR3 sequence reads: CASSPTVETQYF. CDR3 in DNA: TGTGCCAGCAGCCCTACCGTGGAGACCCAGTACTTC.

The CDR3 sequence is CASSPGTSGRAGGELFF. The CDR3 nucleotides are TGTGCCAGCAGCCCGGGGACTAGCGGGAGGGCCGGTGGGGAGCTGTTTTTT. This rearrangement joins TRBV5-4 to TRBJ2-2; TRBD2 matches 16 bases. The J segment lost 8 bases and the V segment lost 4 bases, leaving 8 bases of the junction unmatched. The CDR3 totals 17 residues. Per the germline V gene, CDR1 is SGHNT and CDR2 is YYREEE (reference sequence).

The chain employs TRBV3-1 (or the pseudogene TRBV3-2) and TRBJ2-2, with D hard to call. This CDR3 contains 15 residues. The ends were cut back, 2 bases at V and 1 base at J, with 8 bases in the middle. The germline gives CDR1 LGHDT, CDR2 YNNKEL (reference sequence). The CDR3 spells CASSQSDKNTGELFF. CDR3 DNA sequence: TGTGCCAGCAGCCAAAGTGACAAGAACACCGGGGAGCTGTTTTTT.

V usage is TRBV5-6 and J usage is TRBJ2-7; the match to TRBD1 covers 7 bases. Germline V gene sequence: CDR1 SGHDT, CDR2 YYEEEE. The CDR3 runs to 15 residues. After removal of 5 bases from V and 7 bases from J, the junction contained 15 bases not matched to a gene. CDR3: CASSSTGARVREQYF. CDR3 DNA sequence: TGTGCCAGCAGTTCCACAGGGGCGCGGGTGAGGGAGCAGTACTTC.

This rearrangement joins TRBV6-6 to TRBJ1-2; a possible D gene is TRBD1 (5 bases). The length of the CDR3 is 11 residues. Looked up from germline, CDR1 is MNHNY and CDR2 is SVGAGI (reference sequence). The V end was cut by 8 bases, the J end by 5 bases, with 9 bases between. The CDR3 protein is CASFGGYGYTF. DNA for the CDR3: TGTGCCAGCTTTGGGGGGTATGGCTACACCTTC.

The rearrangement uses TRBV6-2 or TRBV6-3 and TRBJ1-1; TRBD1 aligns across 9 bases. There are 21 residues in the CDR3. The V gene's germline CDR1 is MNHEY and CDR2 SVGEGT. V lost 0 bases to trimming and J lost 0 bases; unmatched junction nucleotides: 17. CDR3 residues: CASSYSRILPGQGGVNTEAFF. CDR3 sequence (DNA): TGTGCCAGCAGTTACTCGCGGATCTTACCGGGACAGGGAGGTGTGAACACTGAAGCTTTCTTT.

This clone was counted between two and nine times. The J gene is TRBJ1-3, the V gene TRBV2, with D unresolved. V shed 8 bases and J shed 2 bases, with 16 bases lying between them. This CDR3 has 15 residues. CDR1 is SNHLY and CDR2 is FYNNEI in the germline V gene. CDR3 region: CASSPSAEAGNTIYF. As DNA, the CDR3 is TGTGCCAGCTCCCCGTCGGCGGAAGCTGGAAACACCATATATTTT.

This clone was seen only once. The chain is built from TRBV14 and TRBJ1-3; tentatively, D is TRBD1 (5 bases). Per the germline V gene, CDR1 is SGHDN and CDR2 is FVKESK. V shed 4 bases and J shed 8 bases, with 15 bases lying between them. The CDR3 runs 14 residues. The CDR3 DNA is TGTGCCAGCAGCCGGGGACTTTCGGGGGACACCATATATTTT. Protein sequence: CASSRGLSGDTIYF.

This clone showed up just once. The J gene is TRBJ2-7, the V gene TRBV4-2, with 7 positions matching TRBD2. Looked up from germline, CDR1 is LGHNA and CDR2 is YNFKEQ. This CDR3 is built from 19 residues. J was trimmed by 3 bases and V by 0 bases; bases with no gene match: 17. Written as DNA, the CDR3 is TGTGCCAGCAGCCAAGATTGGGGAGGGGAGAGAAAACCCCTCTACGAGCAGTACTTC. Protein product: CASSQDWGGERKPLYEQYF.

The J gene is TRBJ2-1, the V gene TRBV7-2; 16 positions match TRBD2. V shed 10 bases, J shed 1 base, and the junction held 7 bases outside the gene matches. The V gene's germline CDR1 is SGHTA and CDR2 FQGNSA. The CDR3 spans 17 residues. CDR3 in DNA: TGTGCCACCGGGACTAGCGGGGGGGCCCCATCCTACAATGAGCAGTTCTTC. The encoded protein is CATGTSGGAPSYNEQFF.

This clone was found once. The V call is TRBV6-1, the J call TRBJ1-5; TRBD1 is a possible D gene (6 bases). Germline loops: CDR1 MNHNS, CDR2 SASEGT. The germline V and J ends were trimmed by 3 bases and 2 bases, with 17 bases remaining between them. The CDR3 consists of 17 residues. The CDR3: CASSDPGGARGNQPQHF. CDR3 bases: TGTGCCAGCAGTGACCCGGGGGGGGCTCGGGGCAATCAGCCCCAGCATTTT.

V is TRBV7-6 and J is TRBJ1-1, with a weak D call TRBD1 (5 bases). V gave up 5 bases and J gave up 0 bases, with 22 bases separating them. The CDR3 spans 18 residues. Germline V gives CDR1 SGHVS, CDR2 FNYEAQ. The CDR3 reads CASSTLPGAGIMNTEAFF. CDR3 coding DNA: TGTGCCAGCAGCACCCTACCTGGGGCAGGGATCATGAACACTGAAGCTTTCTTT.

The genes are TRBV5-6 and TRBJ2-1; the match to TRBD1 covers 9 bases. CDR1 and CDR2 (germline): SGHDT, YYEEEE. This CDR3 has 15 residues. V shed 4 bases, J shed 7 bases, and the junction held 9 bases outside the gene matches. The CDR3 is CASSGTGSLINEQFF. In nucleotides, the CDR3 is TGTGCCAGCAGCGGGACAGGGAGTCTAATAAATGAGCAGTTCTTC.

The chain has TRBV27 and TRBJ2-1, with D tentatively TRBD2 (6 bases). Germline V lookup: CDR1 MNHEY, CDR2 SMNVEV (reference sequence). The CDR3 has 13 amino acids. With 4 bases removed from V and 6 bases from J, the gap between germline ends came to 10 bases. The CDR3 sequence is CASSWGLLNEQFF. CDR3 nucleotides: TGTGCCAGCAGTTGGGGACTCCTCAATGAGCAGTTCTTC.

The V call is TRBV11-2, the J call TRBJ1-1, with D perhaps matching TRBD1 (6 bases). V lost 0 bases to trimming and J lost 1 base, with 12 bases between them. Germline loops: CDR1 SGHAT, CDR2 FQNNGV. The CDR3 runs to 16 residues. The CDR3 DNA is TGTGCCAGCAGCTTAGAGCGGAGAGGGGGGAACACTGAAGCTTTCTTT. Translation gives CASSLERRGGNTEAFF.

The V gene is TRBV5-1, the J gene TRBJ1-1; TRBD1 is a possible D gene (6 bases). Trimming removed 4 bases from V and 1 base from J, with 14 bases in between. The CDR3 spans 15 residues. Germline V CDR1 and CDR2: SGHRS, YFSETQ. The CDR3, as DNA: TGCGCCAGCAGCCGGACCGGGACATCGAACACTGAAGCTTTCTTT. Encoded protein: CASSRTGTSNTEAFF. Full variable domain (outside the CDR3, taken from reference TRBV5-1 and TRBJ1-1): KAGVTQTPRYLIKTRGQQVTLSCSPISGHRSVSWYQQTPGQGLQFLFEYFSETQRNKGNFPGRFSGRQFSNSRSEMNVSTLELGDSALYLCASSRTGTSNTEAFFGQGTRLTVV.